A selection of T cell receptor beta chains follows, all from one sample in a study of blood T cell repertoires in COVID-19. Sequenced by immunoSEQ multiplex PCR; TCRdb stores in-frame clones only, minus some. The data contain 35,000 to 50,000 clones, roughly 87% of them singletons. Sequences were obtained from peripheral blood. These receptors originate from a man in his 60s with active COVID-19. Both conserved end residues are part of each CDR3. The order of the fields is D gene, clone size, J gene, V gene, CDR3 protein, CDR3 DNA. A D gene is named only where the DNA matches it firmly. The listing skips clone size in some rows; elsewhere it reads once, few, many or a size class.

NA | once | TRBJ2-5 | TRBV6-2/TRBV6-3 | CASSFLETQYF | TGTGCCAGCAGTTTCTTAGAGACCCAGTACTTC
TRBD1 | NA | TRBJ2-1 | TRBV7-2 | CASSYTGTGRNEQFF | TGTGCCAGCAGTTATACCGGGACAGGCCGGAATGAGCAGTTCTTC
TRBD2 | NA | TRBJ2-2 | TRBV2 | CASSAGLAVTGELFF | TGTGCCAGCAGCGCGGGACTAGCGGTCACCGGGGAGCTGTTTTTT
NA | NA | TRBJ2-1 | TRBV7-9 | CASSLVYGQPYNEQFF | TGTGCCAGCAGCTTAGTCTACGGACAGCCCTACAATGAGCAGTTCTTC
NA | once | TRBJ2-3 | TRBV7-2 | CASSSSTSPDTQYF | TGTGCCAGCAGCTCTAGTACTTCCCCAGATACGCAGTATTTT
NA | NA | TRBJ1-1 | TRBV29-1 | CSAEEGQDEAFF | TGCAGCGCCGAGGAGGGGCAAGATGAAGCTTTCTTT
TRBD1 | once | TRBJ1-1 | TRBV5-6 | CASSYRDRGPNTEAFF | TGTGCCAGCAGCTACCGGGACAGGGGGCCGAACACTGAAGCTTTCTTT
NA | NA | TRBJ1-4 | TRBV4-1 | CASSPITFQRTNEKLFF | TGCGCCAGCAGCCCTATTACCTTCCAACGGACTAATGAAAAACTGTTTTTT
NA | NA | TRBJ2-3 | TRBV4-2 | CASSQASRGRGDTQYF | TGTGCCAGCAGCCAAGCGTCGCGGGGCCGGGGAGATACGCAGTATTTT
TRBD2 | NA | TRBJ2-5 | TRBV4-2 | CASSPGTSGQETQYF | TGTGCCAGCAGCCCCGGGACTAGCGGACAAGAGACCCAGTACTTC
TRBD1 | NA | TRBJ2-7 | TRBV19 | CASSEGGQGGEQYF | TGTGCCAGTAGTGAGGGAGGACAGGGGGGCGAGCAGTACTTC
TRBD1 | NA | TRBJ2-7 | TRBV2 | CASNGDRGNEQYF | TGTGCCAGCAATGGGGACAGGGGTAACGAGCAGTACTTC
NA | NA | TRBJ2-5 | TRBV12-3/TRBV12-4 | CASSLGHQETQYF | TGTGCCAGCAGTTTAGGACATCAAGAGACCCAGTACTTC
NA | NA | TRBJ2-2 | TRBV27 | CASSKDKQGTGELFF | TGTGCCAGCAGTAAGGATAAGCAGGGCACCGGGGAGCTGTTTTTT
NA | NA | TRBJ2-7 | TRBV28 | CASGGFSTYEQYF | TGTGCCAGCGGGGGGTTTTCTACGTACGAGCAGTACTTC
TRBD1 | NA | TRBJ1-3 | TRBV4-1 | CASSQLTGGDYGNTIYF | TGCGCCAGCAGCCAACTGACAGGGGGCGATTATGGAAACACCATATATTTT
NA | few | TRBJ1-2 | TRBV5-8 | CASTVGGRNYGYTF | TGTGCCAGCACCGTGGGAGGCAGGAACTATGGCTACACCTTC
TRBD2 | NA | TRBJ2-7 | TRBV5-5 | CASKEGLAYSYEQYF | TGTGCCAGCAAAGAGGGACTAGCGTACTCCTACGAGCAGTACTTC
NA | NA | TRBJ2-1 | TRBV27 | CASSLKASYNEQFF | TGTGCCAGCAGTTTAAAGGCTAGTTACAATGAGCAGTTCTTC
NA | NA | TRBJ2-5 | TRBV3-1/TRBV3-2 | CASSPGTNKEETQYF | TGTGCCAGCAGCCCCGGGACAAATAAGGAAGAGACCCAGTACTTC
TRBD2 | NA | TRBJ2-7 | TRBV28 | CASFSGTSGYEQYF | TGTGCCAGCTTCTCCGGGACTAGCGGCTACGAGCAGTACTTC
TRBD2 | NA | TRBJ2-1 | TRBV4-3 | CASSQEGSAGVFNEQFF | TGCGCCAGCAGCCAAGAGGGGAGTGCGGGGGTCTTCAATGAGCAGTTCTTC